This entry describes one T cell receptor (beta chain). Blood specimens came from baseline, cycle 4 day 1, and cycle 7 day 1. CDR3 size: 12 residues. Trimming left V 6 bases short and J 8 bases short, with 11 bases between. CDR1 and CDR2 from the germline V gene are WNHNN and SYGVQD (reference sequence). Generated by immunoSEQ multiplex PCR, the TCRdb table keeps only in-frame clones and is missing some. This table has about 68,000 clones, around 90% appearing once. The source of the sample is a study of OX40 agonist ivuxolimab in advanced cancers. The input for sequencing was CD4+ or CD8+ T cells sorted from blood, taken in a trial of the OX40 agonist ivuxolimab. The chain combines TRBV10-1 with TRBJ2-1, with D hard to call. The origin of this receptor is an adult with an advanced solid tumor such as melanoma, head and neck, liver or kidney cancer. This CDR3 reads CASRQMVYEQFF. The CDR3 nucleotides read TGCGCCAGCAGACAGATGGTGTATGAGCAGTTCTTC.